Listed below are T cell receptor beta chains from one sample, sequenced in a study of OX40 agonist ivuxolimab in advanced cancers. Here immunoSEQ multiplex PCR was the method, and the copy in TCRdb shows in-frame clones only, minus some. Of roughly 110,000 clones listed, approximately 90% are singletons. The input for sequencing was CD4+ or CD8+ T cells sorted from blood, taken in a trial of the OX40 agonist ivuxolimab. The receptors derive from an adult with an advanced solid tumor such as melanoma, head and neck, liver or kidney cancer. Both conserved end residues are part of each CDR3. Fields, in order: J gene, V gene, clone size, D gene, CDR3 DNA, CDR3 protein. D genes are given only for firm matches. The listing skips clone size in some rows; elsewhere it reads once, few, many or a size class.

j_gene: TRBJ1-1
v_gene: TRBV6-5
abundance: few
d_gene: -
CDR3nt: TGTGCCAGCAGTTACGAGACTGAAGCTTTCTTT
CDR3aa: CASSYETEAFF

j_gene: TRBJ1-5
v_gene: TRBV19
abundance: -
d_gene: TRBD1
CDR3nt: TGTGCCAGCCGAACCGACAGGGCCAGCAATCAGCCCCAGCATTTT
CDR3aa: CASRTDRASNQPQHF

j_gene: TRBJ1-3
v_gene: TRBV4-1
abundance: -
d_gene: TRBD1
CDR3nt: TGCGCCAGCAGCCCATCGACAGGGTCCAGCTCTGGAAACACCATATATTTT
CDR3aa: CASSPSTGSSSGNTIYF

j_gene: TRBJ1-2
v_gene: TRBV2
abundance: -
d_gene: TRBD1
CDR3nt: TGTGCCAGCATCCAGGGGGGCATCCCTCGTGGCTACACCTTC
CDR3aa: CASIQGGIPRGYTF

j_gene: TRBJ1-5
v_gene: TRBV6-5
abundance: -
d_gene: TRBD1
CDR3nt: TGTGCCAGCAGTCCCCCCCGGACAGGGAATCAGCCCCAGCATTTT
CDR3aa: CASSPPRTGNQPQHF

j_gene: TRBJ2-7
v_gene: TRBV28
abundance: -
d_gene: TRBD2
CDR3nt: TGTGCCAGCAGTATAGGGACTAGCGGGGGGTACGAGCAGTACTTC
CDR3aa: CASSIGTSGGYEQYF

j_gene: TRBJ2-3
v_gene: TRBV30
abundance: -
d_gene: TRBD1
CDR3nt: TGTGCCTGGAAAGCCGGGACAGGGATAGATACGCAGTATTTT
CDR3aa: CAWKAGTGIDTQYF

j_gene: TRBJ2-5
v_gene: TRBV6-6
abundance: once
d_gene: TRBD2
CDR3nt: TGTGCCAGCAGTTACTCGTCAGCGGGGGAGGAGACCCAGTACTTC
CDR3aa: CASSYSSAGEETQYF

j_gene: TRBJ2-5
v_gene: TRBV9
abundance: -
d_gene: -
CDR3nt: TGTGCCAGCAGCGCCTCGGGAGGGGGCGTTACAGAGACCCAGTACTTC
CDR3aa: CASSASGGGVTETQYF

j_gene: TRBJ1-2
v_gene: TRBV4-3
abundance: -
d_gene: -
CDR3nt: TGCGCCAGCAGCCAAGAGGGGGGGCAGGGAATCTACACCTTC
CDR3aa: CASSQEGGQGIYTF

j_gene: TRBJ1-5
v_gene: TRBV10-1
abundance: few
d_gene: -
CDR3nt: TGCGCCAGCAACGAGAATAGCAATCAGCCCCAGCATTTT
CDR3aa: CASNENSNQPQHF

j_gene: TRBJ2-2
v_gene: TRBV11-1
abundance: -
d_gene: -
CDR3nt: TGTGCCAGCAGCTTAGCCCAGGGCTACACCGGGGAGCTGTTTTTT
CDR3aa: CASSLAQGYTGELFF

j_gene: TRBJ1-3
v_gene: TRBV25-1
abundance: -
d_gene: -
CDR3nt: TGTGCCAGCAGTGAACCTGGACCCTCTGGAAACACCATATATTTT
CDR3aa: CASSEPGPSGNTIYF

j_gene: TRBJ1-5
v_gene: TRBV6-1
abundance: -
d_gene: TRBD1
CDR3nt: TGTGCCAGCACCCCGACAGGGTACCAGCCCCAGCATTTT
CDR3aa: CASTPTGYQPQHF

j_gene: TRBJ2-1
v_gene: TRBV30
abundance: -
d_gene: -
CDR3nt: TGTGCCTGGAGTGAGGGGGGTCAGGGGCTGAAGCAGTTCTTC
CDR3aa: CAWSEGGQGLKQFF

j_gene: TRBJ1-1
v_gene: TRBV6-6
abundance: -
d_gene: TRBD1
CDR3nt: TGTGCCAGCAGTTACCCCGCCGGGACAGTGAACACTGAAGCTTTCTTT
CDR3aa: CASSYPAGTVNTEAFF

j_gene: TRBJ1-2
v_gene: TRBV7-2
abundance: -
d_gene: -
CDR3nt: TGTGCCAGCAGCTCCTTCGTCCCCGAGGGCTATGGCTACACCTTC
CDR3aa: CASSSFVPEGYGYTF

j_gene: TRBJ1-4
v_gene: TRBV2
abundance: -
d_gene: TRBD1
CDR3nt: TGTGCCAGCATTCGGACAGGGCTGTTTGAAAAACTGTTTTTT
CDR3aa: CASIRTGLFEKLFF

j_gene: TRBJ1-2
v_gene: TRBV7-9
abundance: few
d_gene: -
CDR3nt: TGTGCCAGCAGCTCCCCGTCAAATAGGGGGAATGGCTACACCTTC
CDR3aa: CASSSPSNRGNGYTF

j_gene: TRBJ2-3
v_gene: TRBV9
abundance: -
d_gene: -
CDR3nt: TGTGCCAGCAGCGAGGACGAGGCAGATACGCAGTATTTT
CDR3aa: CASSEDEADTQYF

j_gene: TRBJ2-3
v_gene: TRBV9
abundance: -
d_gene: -
CDR3nt: TGTGCCAGCAGCGTAGGGGGCGGGGGCCATTTTGGCACGCAGTATTTT
CDR3aa: CASSVGGGGHFGTQYF

j_gene: TRBJ2-5
v_gene: TRBV11-2
abundance: -
d_gene: -
CDR3nt: TGTGCCAGCAGCTTAGGAGGGCCAACGGAGCTGTTATGGGAGACCCAGTACTTC
CDR3aa: CASSLGGPTELLWETQYF

j_gene: TRBJ1-2
v_gene: TRBV30
abundance: -
d_gene: TRBD1
CDR3nt: TGTGCCTGGAGCCAGGGGGCGCCTCACTATGGCTACACCTTC
CDR3aa: CAWSQGAPHYGYTF

j_gene: TRBJ2-5
v_gene: TRBV7-8
abundance: -
d_gene: -
CDR3nt: TGTGCCAGCAGCCCCCGCGAGTTCCAAGAGACCCAGTACTTC
CDR3aa: CASSPREFQETQYF

j_gene: TRBJ1-2
v_gene: TRBV6-5
abundance: -
d_gene: -
CDR3nt: TGTGCCAGCAGTTACCCTGGCTACACCTTC
CDR3aa: CASSYPGYTF

j_gene: TRBJ1-2
v_gene: TRBV5-5
abundance: -
d_gene: TRBD1
CDR3nt: TGTGCCAGCAGGTCGGGACAGGGGGCGATTCAATATGGCTACACCTTC
CDR3aa: CASRSGQGAIQYGYTF

j_gene: TRBJ1-6
v_gene: TRBV7-9
abundance: -
d_gene: -
CDR3nt: TGTGCCAGCAGCTTAGTATCTGTAACTAATTCACCCCTCCACTTT
CDR3aa: CASSLVSVTNSPLHF

j_gene: TRBJ2-7
v_gene: TRBV18
abundance: -
d_gene: -
CDR3nt: TGTGCCAGCTCAGCCCCCCTACGAGGGCAGTACTTC
CDR3aa: CASSAPLRGQYF

j_gene: TRBJ1-2
v_gene: TRBV10-1
abundance: -
d_gene: -
CDR3nt: TGCGCCAGCAGCCTCCTTCAGGGGCATGGCTACACCTTC
CDR3aa: CASSLLQGHGYTF